The sequence of this TCR beta chain was determined in a study of T cell repertoires in cytomegalovirus infection. In the study overall: Matching HLA type, along with CMV infection, was indicated by public TCR beta signatures. Study-level points and caveats: CMV-specific HLA-C-restricted TCR beta clonotypes dominated the ex vivo response. Pooled public TCR beta family frequency picked out CMV carriers with the relevant HLA.

In its sample, this clonotype was seen many times. The antigen remains unidentified. TCRdb reprocessed the reads with MiXCR, giving one entry per CDR3 protein. Among roughly 250,000 distinct CDR3 sequences listed, over 20% were seen once. The ends lost 6 bases at V and 1 base at J; junction bases unmatched: 8. This CDR3 comprises 16 residues. Per the germline V gene, CDR1 is MDHEN and CDR2 is SYDVKM. The V gene is TRBV28, the J gene TRBJ2-1, with TRBD2 identical over 8 bases. The specimen was CD8+ T cells from PBMCs. This clonotype originated in a human donor in good health (CMV status not recorded). Some clones in this sample may be carry-over from other donors' samples. The CDR3 loop is CASSFTAGGSYNEQFF. DNA for the CDR3: TGTGCCAGCAGCTTTACTGCGGGGGGATCCTACAATGAGCAGTTCTTC. The full variable domain, completed using reference TRBV28 and TRBJ2-1, is DVKVTQSSRYLVKRTGEKVFLECVQDMDHENMFWYRQDPGLGLRLIYFSYDVKMKEKGDIPEGYSVSREKKERFSLILESASTNQTSMYLCASSFTAGGSYNEQFFGPGTRLTVL.